This entry describes one T cell receptor (beta chain). Antigen: not known. The data belong to a study of blood T cells in healthy people across ages. Background on the study: Capture by template switching was about one barcoded beta molecule per two T cells. Study results and limitations: Researchers said unsorted PBMCs prevented a conclusive naive versus antigen-experienced comparison.

Together with a sample-barcoded 5' primer, a J-beta primer mix was included in a second PCR lasting roughly 6 to 12 cycles. The yield of each sample was at least 3 million CDR3-containing paired-end reads. In TCRdb, the 5' RACE reads were re-called with MiXCR into one record per CDR3 protein. In the table there are hundreds of thousands of distinct CDR3 sequences, approximately 59% of which are singletons. The receptor comes from a man aged 55 to 70 in good health. The sample comprised blood.

The CDR3 nucleotides read TGTGCCAGCAGTTTAGAGCCGGGGGTCCACTACGAGCAGTACTTC. It translates to CASSLEPGVHYEQYF. This rearrangement joins TRBV27 to TRBJ2-7; a possible D gene is TRBD2 (6 bases). Deletions cut 2 bases from V and 3 bases from J, with 14 bases between. Germline loops: CDR1 MNHEY, CDR2 SMNVEV (reference sequence). The CDR3 runs to 15 residues.